Included here is one T cell receptor beta chain sequence, with context. As yet, its antigen is unknown. The record originates from a study of shared clonotypes between healthy human individuals. Study as a whole: Those who served as donors were a couple of women and a few men between the ages of 18 and 49.

General observations from the study: Read depth was anticipated to influence clonotype sharing among donors. Sorted-subset sequencing, rarefaction showed, was incomplete despite large depth.

Only CD45RO-negative cells positively selected for CCR7 counted as naive CD8 cells, so terminally differentiated effector memory CD45RA+ cells were excluded. The assay was immunoSEQ multiplex PCR, and TCRdb's table has in-frame clones only and misses some. This sample has under 700,000 clones, with 85% to 95% found just once. Germline loops: CDR1 SNHLY, CDR2 FYNNEI. The trim removed 5 bases at V and 4 bases at J, leaving 15 bases unmatched. The CDR3 loop spans 17 amino acids. The sequence came from a woman younger than 45 in good health. The rearrangement joins TRBV2 to TRBJ1-1, with 8 bases lining up with TRBD1. Sample: naive CD8+ T cells sorted from blood. In nucleotides, the CDR3 is TGTGCCAGCAGTACCCGGACAGGGCTAGGAGGAGGCACTGAAGCTTTCTTT. This codes for CASSTRTGLGGGTEAFF.